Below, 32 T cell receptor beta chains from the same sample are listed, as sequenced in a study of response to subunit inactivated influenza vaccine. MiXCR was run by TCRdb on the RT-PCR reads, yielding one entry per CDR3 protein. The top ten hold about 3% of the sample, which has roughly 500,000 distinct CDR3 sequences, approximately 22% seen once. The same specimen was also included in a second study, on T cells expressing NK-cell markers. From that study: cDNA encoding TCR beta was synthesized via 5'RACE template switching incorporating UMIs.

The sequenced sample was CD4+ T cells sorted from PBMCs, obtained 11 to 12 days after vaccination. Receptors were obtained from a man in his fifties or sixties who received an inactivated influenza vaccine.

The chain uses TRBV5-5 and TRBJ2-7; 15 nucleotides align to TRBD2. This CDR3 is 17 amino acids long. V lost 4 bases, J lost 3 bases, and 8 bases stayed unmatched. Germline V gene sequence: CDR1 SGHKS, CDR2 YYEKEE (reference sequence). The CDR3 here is CASSQRTSGRAFYEQYF. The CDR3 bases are TGTGCCAGCAGCCAGAGGACTAGCGGGAGGGCTTTCTACGAGCAGTACTTC.

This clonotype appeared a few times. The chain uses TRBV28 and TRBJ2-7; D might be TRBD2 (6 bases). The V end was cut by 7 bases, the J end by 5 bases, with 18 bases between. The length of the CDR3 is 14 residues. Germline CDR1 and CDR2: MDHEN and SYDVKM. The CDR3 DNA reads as TGTGCCAGCACCCCGAGGAGGGGTGGCAACGAGCAGTACTTC. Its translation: CASTPRRGGNEQYF.

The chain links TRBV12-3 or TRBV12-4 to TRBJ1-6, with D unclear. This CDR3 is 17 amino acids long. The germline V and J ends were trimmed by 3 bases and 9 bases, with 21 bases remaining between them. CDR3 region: CASSLVGRARGGSPLHF. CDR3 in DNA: TGTGCCAGCAGTTTGGTTGGGCGGGCGCGGGGTGGTTCACCCCTCCACTTT.

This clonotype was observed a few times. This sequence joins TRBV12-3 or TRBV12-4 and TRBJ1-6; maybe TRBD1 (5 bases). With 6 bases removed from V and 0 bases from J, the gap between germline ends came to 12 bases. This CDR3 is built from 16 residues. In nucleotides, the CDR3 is TGTGCCAGCAGCCCACAGGCAAGCTCCTATAATTCACCCCTCCACTTT. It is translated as CASSPQASSYNSPLHF.

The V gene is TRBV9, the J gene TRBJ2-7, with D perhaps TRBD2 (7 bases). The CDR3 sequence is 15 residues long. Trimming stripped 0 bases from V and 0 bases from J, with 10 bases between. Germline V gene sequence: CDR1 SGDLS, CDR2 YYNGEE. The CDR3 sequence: CASSVEGGDSYEQYF. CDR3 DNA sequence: TGTGCCAGCAGCGTAGAGGGGGGGGACTCCTACGAGCAGTACTTC.

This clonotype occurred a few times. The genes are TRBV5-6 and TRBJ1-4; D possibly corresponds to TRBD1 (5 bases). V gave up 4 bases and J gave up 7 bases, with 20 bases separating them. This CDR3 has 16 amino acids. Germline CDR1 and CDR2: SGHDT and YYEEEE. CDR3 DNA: TGTGCCAGCAGCACACGTCGCGGGGCACTGGGTGAAAAACTGTTTTTT. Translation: CASSTRRGALGEKLFF. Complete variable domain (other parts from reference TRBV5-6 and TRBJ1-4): DAGVTQSPTHLIKTRGQQVTLRCSPKSGHDTVSWYQQALGQGPQFIFQYYEEEERQRGNFPDRFSGHQFPNYSSELNVNALLLGDSALYLCASSTRRGALGEKLFFGSGTQLSVL.

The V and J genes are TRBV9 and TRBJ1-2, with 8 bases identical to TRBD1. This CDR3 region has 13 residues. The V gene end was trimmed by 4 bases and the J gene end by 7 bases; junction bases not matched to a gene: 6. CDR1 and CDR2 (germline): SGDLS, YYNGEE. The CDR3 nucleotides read TGTGCCAGCAGCTATGGACAGGGAGGTGGCTACACCTTC. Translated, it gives CASSYGQGGGYTF.

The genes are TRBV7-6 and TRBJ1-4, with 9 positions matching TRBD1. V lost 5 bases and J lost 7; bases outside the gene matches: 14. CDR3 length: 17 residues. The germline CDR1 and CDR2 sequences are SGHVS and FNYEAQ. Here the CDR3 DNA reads TGTGCCAGCAGCCTTAGTACTCCGGGACAGGGAGGTGAAAAACTGTTTTTT. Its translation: CASSLSTPGQGGEKLFF.

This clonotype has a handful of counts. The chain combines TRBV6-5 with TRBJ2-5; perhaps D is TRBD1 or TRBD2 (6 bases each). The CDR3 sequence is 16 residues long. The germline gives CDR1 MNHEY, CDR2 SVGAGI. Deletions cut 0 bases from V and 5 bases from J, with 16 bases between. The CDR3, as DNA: TGTGCCAGCAGTTACTCCGGGGGCGCAAATAGGGAGACCCAGTACTTC. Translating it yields CASSYSGGANRETQYF.

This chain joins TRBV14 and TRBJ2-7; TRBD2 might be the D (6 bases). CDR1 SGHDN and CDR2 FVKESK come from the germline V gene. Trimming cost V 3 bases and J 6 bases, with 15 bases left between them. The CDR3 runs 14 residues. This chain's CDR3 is CASSHLTEGGEQYF. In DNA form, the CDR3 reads TGTGCCAGCAGCCACCTGACAGAGGGAGGCGAGCAGTACTTC. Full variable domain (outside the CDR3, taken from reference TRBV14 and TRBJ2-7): EAGVTQFPSHSVIEKGQTVTLRCDPISGHDNLYWYRRVMGKEIKFLLHFVKESKQDESGMPNNRFLAERTGGTYSTLKVQPAELEDSGVYFCASSHLTEGGEQYFGPGTRLTVT.

The CDR3 nucleotides read TGTGCCAGCAGCTCTTTAAGGGGTAGGAACACTGAAGCTTTCTTT. It translates to CASSSLRGRNTEAFF. The chain employs TRBV11-2 and TRBJ1-1, with D perhaps TRBD1 (5 bases). Between the trimmed V and J ends, which lost 4 bases and 1 base, there was a span of 13 bases. Germline V gene data show CDR1 as SGHAT and CDR2 as FQNNGV. The CDR3 contains 15 residues. Full variable domain (missing parts from reference TRBV11-2 and TRBJ1-1): EAGVAQSPRYKIIEKRQSVAFWCNPISGHATLYWYQQILGQGPKLLIQFQNNGVVDDSQLPKDRFSAERLKGVDSTLKIQPAKLEDSAVYLCASSSLRGRNTEAFFGQGTRLTVV.

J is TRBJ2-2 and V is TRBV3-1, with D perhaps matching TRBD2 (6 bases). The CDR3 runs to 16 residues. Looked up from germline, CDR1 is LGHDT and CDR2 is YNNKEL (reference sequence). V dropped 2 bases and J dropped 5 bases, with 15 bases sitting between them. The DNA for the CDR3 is TGTGCCAGCAGCCAACCGGGAAGGGCGGGGACCGGGGAGCTGTTTTTT. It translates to CASSQPGRAGTGELFF.

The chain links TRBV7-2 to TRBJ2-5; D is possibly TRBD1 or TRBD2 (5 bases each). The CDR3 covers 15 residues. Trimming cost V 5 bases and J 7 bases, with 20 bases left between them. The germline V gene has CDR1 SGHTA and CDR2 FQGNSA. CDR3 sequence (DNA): TGTGCCAGCAGCCCACACAGGCACAAGGAGGCGACCCAGTACTTC. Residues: CASSPHRHKEATQYF. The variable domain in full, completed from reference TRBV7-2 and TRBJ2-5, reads GAGVSQSPSNKVTEKGKDVELRCDPISGHTALYWYRQSLGQGLEFLIYFQGNSAPDKSGLPSDRFSAERTGGSVSTLTIQRTQQEDSAVYLCASSPHRHKEATQYFGPGTRLLVL.

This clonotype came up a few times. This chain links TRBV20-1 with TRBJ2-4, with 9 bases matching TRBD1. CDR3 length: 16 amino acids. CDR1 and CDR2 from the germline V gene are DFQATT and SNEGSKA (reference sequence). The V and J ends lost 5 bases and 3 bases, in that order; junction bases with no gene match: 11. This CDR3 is CSAEPADRGGKNIQYF. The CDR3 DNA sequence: TGCAGTGCTGAACCCGCGGACAGGGGAGGCAAAAACATTCAGTACTTC.

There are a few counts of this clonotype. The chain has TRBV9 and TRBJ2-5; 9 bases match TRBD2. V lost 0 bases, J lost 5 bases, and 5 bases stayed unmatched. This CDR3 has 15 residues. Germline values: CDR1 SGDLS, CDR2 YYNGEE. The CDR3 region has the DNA TGTGCCAGCAGCGTAGATAGCGGGAGAGGTGAGACCCAGTACTTC. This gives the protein CASSVDSGRGETQYF. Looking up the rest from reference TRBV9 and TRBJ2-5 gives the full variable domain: DSGVTQTPKHLITATGQRVTLRCSPRSGDLSVYWYQQSLDQGLQFLIQYYNGEERAKGNILERFSAQQFPDLHSELNLSSLELGDSALYFCASSVDSGRGETQYFGPGTRLLVL.

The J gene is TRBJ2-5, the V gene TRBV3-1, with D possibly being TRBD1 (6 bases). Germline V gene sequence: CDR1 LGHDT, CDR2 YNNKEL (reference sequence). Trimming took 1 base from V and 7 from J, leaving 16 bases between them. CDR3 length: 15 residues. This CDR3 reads CASSQVANRDGTQYF. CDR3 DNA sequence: TGTGCCAGCAGCCAAGTCGCGAACAGGGACGGGACCCAGTACTTC.

Here the CDR3 DNA reads TGTGCCAGCAGCGGAGGGGTAGGGGAAAAACTGTTTTTT. Its translation: CASSGGVGEKLFF. The rearrangement joins TRBV7-9 to TRBJ1-4, with D perhaps matching TRBD1 (5 bases). The CDR3 runs 13 residues. V was cut by 5 bases and J by 8 bases, with 12 bases left in between. CDR1 and CDR2 (germline): SEHNR, FQNEAQ (reference sequence).

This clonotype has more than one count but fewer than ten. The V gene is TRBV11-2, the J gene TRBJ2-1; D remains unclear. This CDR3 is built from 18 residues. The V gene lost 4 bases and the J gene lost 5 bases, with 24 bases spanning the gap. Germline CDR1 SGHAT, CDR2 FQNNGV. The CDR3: CASSSRYYAAGGNNEQFF. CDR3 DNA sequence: TGTGCCAGCAGCTCCAGATATTACGCAGCAGGTGGGAACAATGAGCAGTTCTTC.

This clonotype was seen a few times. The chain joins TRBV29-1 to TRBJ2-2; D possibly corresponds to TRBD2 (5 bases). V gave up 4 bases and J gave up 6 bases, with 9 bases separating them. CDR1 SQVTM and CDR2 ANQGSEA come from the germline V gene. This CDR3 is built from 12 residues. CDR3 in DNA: TGCAGCGTTGGAGGGAGTGCCGGGGAGCTGTTTTTT. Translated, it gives CSVGGSAGELFF.

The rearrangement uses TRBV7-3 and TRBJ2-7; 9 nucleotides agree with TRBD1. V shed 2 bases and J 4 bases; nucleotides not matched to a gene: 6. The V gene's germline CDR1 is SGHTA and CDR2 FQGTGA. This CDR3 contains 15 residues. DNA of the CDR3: TGTGCCAGCAGCTTAGCACCGGGACAGGGATACGAGCAGTACTTC. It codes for CASSLAPGQGYEQYF.

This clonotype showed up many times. The CDR3 is CASSVGGRTDEQFF. In DNA form, the CDR3 reads TGTGCCAGCAGCGTCGGCGGGAGGACTGATGAGCAGTTCTTC. The chain carries TRBV9 and TRBJ2-1; TRBD2 agrees at 8 bases. Germline CDR1 reads SGDLS; CDR2 reads YYNGEE. The CDR3 covers 14 residues. V lost 2 bases and J lost 8; bases outside the gene matches: 6.

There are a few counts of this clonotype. Here the CDR3 DNA reads TGTGCCAGCAGCTTGGACAGTAACTCGTATGGCTACACCTTC. It translates to CASSLDSNSYGYTF. The V call is TRBV7-2, the J call TRBJ1-2; D might be TRBD1 (6 bases). Trimming removed 3 bases from V and 5 bases from J, with 13 bases in between. Germline CDR1 is SGHTA and CDR2 is FQGNSA. The CDR3 runs 14 residues.

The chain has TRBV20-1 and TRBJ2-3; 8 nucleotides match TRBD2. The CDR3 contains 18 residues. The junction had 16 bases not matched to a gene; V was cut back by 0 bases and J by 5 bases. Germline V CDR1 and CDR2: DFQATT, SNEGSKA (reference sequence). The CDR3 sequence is CSARDRVGSGSREDTQYF. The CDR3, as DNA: TGCAGTGCTAGAGACCGCGTTGGGAGCGGGAGTAGAGAAGATACGCAGTATTTT.

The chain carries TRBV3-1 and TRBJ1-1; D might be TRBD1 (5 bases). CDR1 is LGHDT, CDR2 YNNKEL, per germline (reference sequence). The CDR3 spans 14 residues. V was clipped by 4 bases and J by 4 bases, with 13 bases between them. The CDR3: CASSLKGRGTEAFF. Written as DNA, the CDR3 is TGTGCCAGCAGCCTTAAGGGGCGAGGCACTGAAGCTTTCTTT.

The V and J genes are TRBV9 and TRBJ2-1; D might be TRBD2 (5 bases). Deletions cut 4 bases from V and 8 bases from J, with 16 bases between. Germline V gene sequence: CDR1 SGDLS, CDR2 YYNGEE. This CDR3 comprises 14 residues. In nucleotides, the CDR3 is TGTGCCAGCAGCCCCCGGGTGGGAGCATATGAGCAGTTCTTC. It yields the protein CASSPRVGAYEQFF.

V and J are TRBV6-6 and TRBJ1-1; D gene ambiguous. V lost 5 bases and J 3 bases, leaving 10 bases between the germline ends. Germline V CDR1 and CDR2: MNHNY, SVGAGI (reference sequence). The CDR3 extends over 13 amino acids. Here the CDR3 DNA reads TGTGCCAGCAGTACCGCAGAAGACACTGAAGCTTTCTTT. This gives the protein CASSTAEDTEAFF.

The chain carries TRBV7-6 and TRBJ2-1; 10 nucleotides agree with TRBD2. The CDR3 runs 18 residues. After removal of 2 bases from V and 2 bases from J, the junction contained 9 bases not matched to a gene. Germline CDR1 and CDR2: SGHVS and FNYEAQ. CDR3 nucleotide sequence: TGTGCCAGCAGCTTACGCACTAGCGGGGTCGGGACCTACAATGAGCAGTTCTTC. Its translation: CASSLRTSGVGTYNEQFF. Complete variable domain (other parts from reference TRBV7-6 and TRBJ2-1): GAGVSQSPRYKVTKRGQDVALRCDPISGHVSLYWYRQALGQGPEFLTYFNYEAQQDKSGLPNDRFSAERPEGSISTLTIQRTEQRDSAMYRCASSLRTSGVGTYNEQFFGPGTRLTVL.

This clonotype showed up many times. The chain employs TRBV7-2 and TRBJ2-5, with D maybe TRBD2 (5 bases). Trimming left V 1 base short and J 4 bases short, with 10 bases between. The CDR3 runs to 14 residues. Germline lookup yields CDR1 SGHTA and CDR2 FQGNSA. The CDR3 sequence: CASSLGSGRETQYF. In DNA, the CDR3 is TGTGCCAGCAGCTTAGGTTCTGGGAGAGAGACCCAGTACTTC.

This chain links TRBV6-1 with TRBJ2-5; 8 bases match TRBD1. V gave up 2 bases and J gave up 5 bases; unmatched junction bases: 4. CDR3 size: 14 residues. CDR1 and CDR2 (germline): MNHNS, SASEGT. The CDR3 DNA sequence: TGTGCCAGCAGTGAACAGGGGGCGAGGGAGACCCAGTACTTC. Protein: CASSEQGARETQYF.

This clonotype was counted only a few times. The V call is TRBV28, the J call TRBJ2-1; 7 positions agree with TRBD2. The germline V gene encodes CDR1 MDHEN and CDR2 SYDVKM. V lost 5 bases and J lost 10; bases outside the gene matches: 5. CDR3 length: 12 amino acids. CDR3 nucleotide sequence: TGTGCCAGCAGTAGCAAACTAGCGGAGCAGTTCTTC. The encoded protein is CASSSKLAEQFF. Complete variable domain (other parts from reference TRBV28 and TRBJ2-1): DVKVTQSSRYLVKRTGEKVFLECVQDMDHENMFWYRQDPGLGLRLIYFSYDVKMKEKGDIPEGYSVSREKKERFSLILESASTNQTSMYLCASSSKLAEQFFGPGTRLTVL.

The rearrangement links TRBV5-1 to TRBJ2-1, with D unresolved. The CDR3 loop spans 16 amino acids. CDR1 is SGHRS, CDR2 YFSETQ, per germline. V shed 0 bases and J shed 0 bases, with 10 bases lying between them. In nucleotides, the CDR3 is TGCGCCAGCAGCTTGGGGGTTCTCAGCTCCTACAATGAGCAGTTCTTC. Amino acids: CASSLGVLSSYNEQFF. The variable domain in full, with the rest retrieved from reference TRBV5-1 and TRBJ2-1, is KAGVTQTPRYLIKTRGQQVTLSCSPISGHRSVSWYQQTPGQGLQFLFEYFSETQRNKGNFPGRFSGRQFSNSRSEMNVSTLELGDSALYLCASSLGVLSSYNEQFFGPGTRLTVL.

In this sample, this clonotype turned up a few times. The CDR3 bases are TGCGCCAGCAGCCAAGCGACAGCTAACTATGGCTACACCTTC. Protein sequence: CASSQATANYGYTF. V is TRBV4-3 and J is TRBJ1-2, with D perhaps matching TRBD1 (5 bases). Germline V gene lookup returns CDR1 LGHNA and CDR2 YSLEER. CDR3 length: 14 residues. The ends were cut back, 1 base at V and 0 bases at J, with 6 bases in the middle.